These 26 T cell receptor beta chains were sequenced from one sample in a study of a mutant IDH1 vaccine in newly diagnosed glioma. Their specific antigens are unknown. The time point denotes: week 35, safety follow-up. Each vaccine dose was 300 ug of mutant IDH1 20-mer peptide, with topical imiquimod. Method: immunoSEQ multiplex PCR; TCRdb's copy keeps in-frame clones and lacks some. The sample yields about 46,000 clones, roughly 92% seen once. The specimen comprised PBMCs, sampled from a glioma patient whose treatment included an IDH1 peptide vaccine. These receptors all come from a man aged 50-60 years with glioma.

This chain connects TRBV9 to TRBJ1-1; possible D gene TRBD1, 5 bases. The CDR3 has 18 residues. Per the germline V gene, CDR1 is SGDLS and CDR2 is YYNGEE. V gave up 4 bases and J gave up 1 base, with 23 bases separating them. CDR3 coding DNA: TGTGCCAGCAGCCCATGGGGGGAAAGGGGAACGTCGAACACTGAAGCTTTCTTT. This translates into CASSPWGERGTSNTEAFF.

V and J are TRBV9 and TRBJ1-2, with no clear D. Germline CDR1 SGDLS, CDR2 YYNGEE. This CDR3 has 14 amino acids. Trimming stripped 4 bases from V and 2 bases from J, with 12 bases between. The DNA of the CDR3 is TGTGCCAGCAGCTCCCGTACAGAGAACTATGGCTACACCTTC. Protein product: CASSSRTENYGYTF.

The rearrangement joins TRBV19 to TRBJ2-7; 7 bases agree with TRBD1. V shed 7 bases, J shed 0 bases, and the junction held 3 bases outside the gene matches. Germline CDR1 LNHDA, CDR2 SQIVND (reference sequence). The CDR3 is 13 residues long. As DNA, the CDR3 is TGTGCCAGTAAGGGGACAGACTCCTACGAGCAGTACTTC. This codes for CASKGTDSYEQYF.

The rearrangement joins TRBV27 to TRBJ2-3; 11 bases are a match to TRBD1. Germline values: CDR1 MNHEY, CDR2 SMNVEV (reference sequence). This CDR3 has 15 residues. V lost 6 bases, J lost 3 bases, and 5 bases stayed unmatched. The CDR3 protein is CASSLGDRGTDTQYF. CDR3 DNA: TGTGCCAGCAGCCTAGGGGACAGGGGGACAGATACGCAGTATTTT.

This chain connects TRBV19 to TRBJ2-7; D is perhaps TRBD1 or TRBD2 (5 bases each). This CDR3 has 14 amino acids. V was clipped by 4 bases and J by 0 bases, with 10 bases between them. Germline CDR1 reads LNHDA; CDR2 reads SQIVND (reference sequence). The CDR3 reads CASSSRDGSYEQYF. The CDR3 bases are TGTGCCAGTAGTAGCCGGGACGGCTCCTACGAGCAGTACTTC.

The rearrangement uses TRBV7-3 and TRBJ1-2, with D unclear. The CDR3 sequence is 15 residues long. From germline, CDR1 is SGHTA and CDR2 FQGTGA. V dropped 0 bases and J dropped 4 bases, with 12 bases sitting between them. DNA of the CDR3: TGTGCCAGCAGCTTAACTGATGGAGGGTTCTATGGCTACACCTTC. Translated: CASSLTDGGFYGYTF. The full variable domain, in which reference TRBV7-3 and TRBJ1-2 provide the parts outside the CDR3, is GAGVSQTPSNKVTEKGKYVELRCDPISGHTALYWYRQSLGQGPEFLIYFQGTGAADDSGLPNDRFFAVRPEGSVSTLKIQRTERGDSAVYLCASSLTDGGFYGYTFGSGTRLTVV.

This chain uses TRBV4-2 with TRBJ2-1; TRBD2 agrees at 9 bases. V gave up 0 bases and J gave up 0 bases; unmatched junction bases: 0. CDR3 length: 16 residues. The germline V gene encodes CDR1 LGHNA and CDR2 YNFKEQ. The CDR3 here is CASSQETSGSYNEQFF. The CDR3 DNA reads TGTGCCAGCAGCCAAGAGACTAGCGGCTCCTACAATGAGCAGTTCTTC.

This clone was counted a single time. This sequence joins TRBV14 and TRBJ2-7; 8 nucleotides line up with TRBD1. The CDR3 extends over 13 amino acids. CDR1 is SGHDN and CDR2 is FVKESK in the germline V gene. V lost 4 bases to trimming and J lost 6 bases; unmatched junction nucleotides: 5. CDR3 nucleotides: TGTGCCAGCAGCCGGTATACAGGGGGCGAGCAGTACTTC. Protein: CASSRYTGGEQYF.

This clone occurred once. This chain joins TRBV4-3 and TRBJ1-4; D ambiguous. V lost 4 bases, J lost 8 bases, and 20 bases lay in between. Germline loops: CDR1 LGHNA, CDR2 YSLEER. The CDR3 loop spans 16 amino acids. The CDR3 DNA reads TGCGCCAGCAGCCTTGAGGTGATGAGTATTGTGGAAAAACTGTTTTTT. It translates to CASSLEVMSIVEKLFF.

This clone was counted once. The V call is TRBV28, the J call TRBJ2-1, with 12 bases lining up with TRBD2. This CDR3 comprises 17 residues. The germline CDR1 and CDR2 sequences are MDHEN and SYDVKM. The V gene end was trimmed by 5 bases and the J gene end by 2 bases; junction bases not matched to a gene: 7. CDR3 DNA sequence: TGTGCCAGCAGTCAGACTAGCGGGGGAGGGCCCTACAATGAGCAGTTCTTC. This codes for CASSQTSGGGPYNEQFF.

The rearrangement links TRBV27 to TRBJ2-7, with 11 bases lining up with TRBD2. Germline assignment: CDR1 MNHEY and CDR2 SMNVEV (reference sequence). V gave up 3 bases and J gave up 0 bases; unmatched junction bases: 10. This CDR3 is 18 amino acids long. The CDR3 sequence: CASSFIAGGPQSSYEQYF. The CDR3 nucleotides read TGTGCCAGCAGTTTTATAGCGGGAGGGCCCCAAAGCTCCTACGAGCAGTACTTC.

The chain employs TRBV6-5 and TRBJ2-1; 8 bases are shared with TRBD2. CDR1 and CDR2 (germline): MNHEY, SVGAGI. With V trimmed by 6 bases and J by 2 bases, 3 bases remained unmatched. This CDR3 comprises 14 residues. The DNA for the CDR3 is TGTGCCAGCAGAAACGGGGGGGCCTACAATGAGCAGTTCTTC. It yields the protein CASRNGGAYNEQFF.

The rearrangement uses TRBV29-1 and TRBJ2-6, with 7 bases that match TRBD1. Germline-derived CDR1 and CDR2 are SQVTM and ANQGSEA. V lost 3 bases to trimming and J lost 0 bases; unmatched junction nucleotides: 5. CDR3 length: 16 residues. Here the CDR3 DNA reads TGCAGCGTTGAGGTCAGGGACAGCTCTGGGGCCAACGTCCTGACTTTC. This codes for CSVEVRDSSGANVLTF. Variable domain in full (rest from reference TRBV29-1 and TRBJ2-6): SAVISQKPSRDICQRGTSLTIQCQVDSQVTMMFWYRQQPGQSLTLIATANQGSEATYESGFVIDKFPISRPNLTFSTLTVSNMSPEDSSIYLCSVEVRDSSGANVLTFGAGSRLTVL.

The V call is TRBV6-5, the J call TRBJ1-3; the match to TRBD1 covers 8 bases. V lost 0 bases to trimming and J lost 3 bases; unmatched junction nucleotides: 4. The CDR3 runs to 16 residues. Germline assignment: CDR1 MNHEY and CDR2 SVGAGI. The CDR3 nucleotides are TGTGCCAGCAGTTACTCGACCGGGACAGGTGGAAACACCATATATTTT. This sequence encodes CASSYSTGTGGNTIYF.

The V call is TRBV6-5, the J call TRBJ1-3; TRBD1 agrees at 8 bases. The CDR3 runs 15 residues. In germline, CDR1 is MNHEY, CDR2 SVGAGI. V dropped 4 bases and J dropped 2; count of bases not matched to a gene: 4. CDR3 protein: CASSWDRQPGNTIYF. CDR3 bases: TGTGCCAGCAGTTGGGACAGGCAACCTGGAAACACCATATATTTT.

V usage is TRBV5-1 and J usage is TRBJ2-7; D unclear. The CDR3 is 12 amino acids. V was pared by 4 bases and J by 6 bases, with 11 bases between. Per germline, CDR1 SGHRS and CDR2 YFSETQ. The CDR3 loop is CASSSTAVEQYF. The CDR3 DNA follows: TGCGCCAGCAGCAGCACAGCAGTCGAGCAGTACTTC.

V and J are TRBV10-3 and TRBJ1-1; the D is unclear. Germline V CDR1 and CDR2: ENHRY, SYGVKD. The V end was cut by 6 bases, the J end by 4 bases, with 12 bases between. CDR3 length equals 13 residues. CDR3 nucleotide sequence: TGTGCCATCAGACTCCGTGACACCACTGAAGCTTTCTTT. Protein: CAIRLRDTTEAFF.

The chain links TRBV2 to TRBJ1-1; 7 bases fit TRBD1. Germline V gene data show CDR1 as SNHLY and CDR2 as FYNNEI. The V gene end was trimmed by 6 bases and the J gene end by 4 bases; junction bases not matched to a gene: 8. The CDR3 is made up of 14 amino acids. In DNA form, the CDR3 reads TGTGCCAGCAGGGCCGGGACAGTGGGCACTGAAGCTTTCTTT. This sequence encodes CASRAGTVGTEAFF.

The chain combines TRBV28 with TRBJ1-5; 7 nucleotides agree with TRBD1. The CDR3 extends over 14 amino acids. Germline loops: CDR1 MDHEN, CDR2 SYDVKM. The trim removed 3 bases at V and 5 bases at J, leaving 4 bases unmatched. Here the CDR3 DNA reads TGTGCCAGCAGTTTTGATAGGGGGCATCAGCCCCAGCATTTT. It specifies CASSFDRGHQPQHF.

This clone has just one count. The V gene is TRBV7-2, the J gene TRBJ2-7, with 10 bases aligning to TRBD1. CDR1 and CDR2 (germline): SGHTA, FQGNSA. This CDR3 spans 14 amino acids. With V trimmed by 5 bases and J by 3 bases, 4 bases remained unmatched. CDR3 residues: CASSAGTGDYEQYF. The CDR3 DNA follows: TGTGCCAGCAGCGCTGGGACAGGGGACTACGAGCAGTACTTC.

The CDR3 here is CASSRYAAYNEQFF. CDR3 in DNA: TGTGCCAGCAGTCGATATGCAGCCTACAATGAGCAGTTCTTC. The chain is built from TRBV7-2 and TRBJ2-1, with no clear D. Per the germline V gene, CDR1 is SGHTA and CDR2 is FQGNSA. V was trimmed by 6 bases and J by 2 bases, leaving 11 bases between them. This CDR3 comprises 14 residues.

Here the CDR3 reads CASSQGLLRQTNTEAFF. The CDR3 DNA is TGCGCCAGCAGCCAAGGGTTGCTAAGACAGACGAACACTGAAGCTTTCTTT. This chain links TRBV4-1 with TRBJ1-1, with D maybe TRBD1 (5 bases). V was pared by 1 base and J by 1 base, with 16 bases between. The CDR3 loop spans 17 amino acids. Germline loops: CDR1 MGHRA, CDR2 YSYEKL.

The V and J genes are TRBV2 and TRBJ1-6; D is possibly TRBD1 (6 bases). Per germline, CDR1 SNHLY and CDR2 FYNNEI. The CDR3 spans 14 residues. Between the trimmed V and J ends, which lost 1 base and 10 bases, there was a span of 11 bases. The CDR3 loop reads CASSEGGAGSPLHF. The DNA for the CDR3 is TGTGCCAGCAGTGAAGGGGGGGCAGGGTCACCCCTCCACTTT.

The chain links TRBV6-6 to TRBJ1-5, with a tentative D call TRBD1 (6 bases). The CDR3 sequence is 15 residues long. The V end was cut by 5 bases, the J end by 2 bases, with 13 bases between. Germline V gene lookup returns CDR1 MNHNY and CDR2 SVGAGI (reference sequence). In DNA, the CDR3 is TGTGCCAGCAGTCGAGAGGGGGGAGGCAATCAGCCCCAGCATTTT. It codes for CASSREGGGNQPQHF.

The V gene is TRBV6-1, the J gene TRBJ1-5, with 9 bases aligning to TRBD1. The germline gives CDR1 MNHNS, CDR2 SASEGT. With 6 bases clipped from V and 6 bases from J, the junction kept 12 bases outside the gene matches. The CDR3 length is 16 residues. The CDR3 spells CASSENPGTGSQPQHF. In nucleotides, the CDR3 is TGTGCCAGCAGCGAAAACCCCGGGACAGGGAGTCAGCCCCAGCATTTT.

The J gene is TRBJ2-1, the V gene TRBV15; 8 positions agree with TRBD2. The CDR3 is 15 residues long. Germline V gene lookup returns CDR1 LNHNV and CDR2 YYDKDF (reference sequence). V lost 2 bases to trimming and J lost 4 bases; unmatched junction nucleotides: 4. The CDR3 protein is CATSRNLAGYNEQFF. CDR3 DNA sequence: TGTGCCACCAGCAGAAACTTAGCGGGGTACAATGAGCAGTTCTTC.